Below, 21 T cell receptor beta chains from the same sample are listed, as sequenced in a study of response to subunit inactivated influenza vaccine. TCRdb reprocessed the RT-PCR reads with MiXCR, giving one entry per CDR3 protein. The sample shows about 540,000 distinct CDR3 sequences, roughly a quarter of them seen only once. The sample was also reused in another study, on T cells expressing NK-cell markers. This second study says: UMI-tagged 5'RACE template switching yielded the TCR beta cDNA.

The material was CD4+ T cells sorted from PBMCs, obtained approximately 13 days after vaccination. Receptor source: a man in his fifties or sixties who received an inactivated influenza vaccine.

This clonotype was found many times. The chain carries TRBV5-1 and TRBJ2-2, with unresolved D. Germline-derived CDR1 and CDR2 are SGHRS and YFSETQ. Trimming cost V 0 bases and J 6 bases, with 6 bases left between them. The CDR3 sequence is 13 residues long. The CDR3 DNA follows: TGCGCCAGCAGCTTGGACACTCCCGGGGAGCTGTTTTTT. Translated, it gives CASSLDTPGELFF.

This clonotype was detected only a few times. The genes are TRBV7-2 and TRBJ2-1; D might be TRBD1 (5 bases). Germline CDR1 SGHTA, CDR2 FQGNSA. The CDR3 length is 15 residues. V lost 5 bases to trimming and J lost 0 bases, with 11 bases between them. The CDR3 nucleotides are TGTGCCAGCAGCCCACAGGACCGCTCCTACAATGAGCAGTTCTTC. As protein: CASSPQDRSYNEQFF.

The sample holds a few counts of this clonotype. The rearrangement uses TRBV20-1 and TRBJ2-5; a weak D match, TRBD1 (6 bases). CDR1 is DFQATT and CDR2 is SNEGSKA in the germline V gene (reference sequence). This CDR3 spans 10 amino acids. CDR3 residues: CSHREETQYF. In DNA, the CDR3 is TGCAGCCACAGGGAAGAGACCCAGTACTTC.

A few counts support this clonotype. This sequence joins TRBV12-3 or TRBV12-4 and TRBJ1-6; the D is unclear. The CDR3 has 15 amino acids. V was cut by 0 bases and J by 7 bases, with 10 bases left in between. The CDR3 loop is CASSLARGPNSPLHF. The CDR3 DNA reads as TGTGCCAGCAGTTTAGCGAGAGGGCCGAATTCACCCCTCCACTTT.

Many counts were recorded for this clonotype. This sequence joins TRBV12-3 or TRBV12-4 and TRBJ2-7; TRBD2 aligns across 11 bases. J gave up 5 bases and V 4 bases, and 7 bases lay outside the gene matches. The CDR3 extends over 15 amino acids. CDR3 nucleotide sequence: TGTGCCAGCAGTTCACCGGGACTAGCGGAAAACGAGCAGTACTTC. Its translation is CASSSPGLAENEQYF.

V is TRBV7-2 and J is TRBJ2-3; 12 positions agree with TRBD2. The CDR3 contains 15 residues. Germline CDR1 reads SGHTA; CDR2 reads FQGNSA. The V gene end was trimmed by 5 bases and the J gene end by 5 bases; junction bases not matched to a gene: 5. The CDR3 sequence: CASSRTSGAGDTQYF. Here the CDR3 DNA reads TGTGCCAGCAGCAGGACTAGCGGGGCGGGAGATACGCAGTATTTT.

This clonotype was counted a few times. CDR3 residues: CASSPLYPGQGAETQYF. CDR3 DNA: TGTGCCAGCAGCCCCCTTTATCCGGGACAGGGGGCGGAGACCCAGTACTTC. The gene calls are TRBV7-2 and TRBJ2-5; 12 bases align to TRBD1. CDR1 SGHTA and CDR2 FQGNSA come from the germline V gene. The CDR3 runs to 17 residues. Germline trimming cut 5 bases from V and 5 bases from J; bases unmatched to any gene: 12.

Only one count was recorded for this clonotype. Mismatch with germline at one junction end may stem from a read error. The rearrangement joins TRBV5-1 to TRBJ2-2, with TRBD2 identical over 8 bases. CDR1 is SGHRS and CDR2 is YFSETQ in the germline V gene. The CDR3 is 14 amino acids. The CDR3 spells CASASGSKTGQLFF. CDR3 DNA sequence: TGCGCCAGCGCCAGCGGGAGTAAAACCGGGCAGCTGTTTTTT. The variable domain in full, with the rest retrieved from reference TRBV5-1 and TRBJ2-2, is KAGVTQTPRYLIKTRGQQVTLSCSPISGHRSVSWYQQTPGQGLQFLFEYFSETQRNKGNFPGRFSGRQFSNSRSEMNVSTLELGDSALYLCASASGSKTGQLFFGEGSRLTVL.

Written as DNA, the CDR3 is TGCAGTGCTAGAGATCCGGGGGGCACACAAGAGACCCAGTACTTC. Its protein is CSARDPGGTQETQYF. The genes are TRBV20-1 and TRBJ2-5; D is possibly TRBD2 (7 bases). The V gene's germline CDR1 is DFQATT and CDR2 SNEGSKA (reference sequence). The germline V and J ends were trimmed by 0 bases and 2 bases, with 13 bases remaining between them. There are 15 residues in the CDR3.

This clonotype has more than one count but fewer than ten. Here the CDR3 DNA reads TGCAGTGCTAGAGTCCAGGGGGGTTCCTACAATGAGCAGTTCTTC. Amino acid sequence: CSARVQGGSYNEQFF. The chain couples TRBV20-1 to TRBJ2-1; weak D call: TRBD1 (7 bases). This CDR3 comprises 15 residues. Germline loops: CDR1 DFQATT, CDR2 SNEGSKA (reference sequence). V was shortened by 1 base and J by 1 base, with 11 bases between the two germline ends.

As to this clonotype: The junction does not match germline at one end; this may be a read error. This chain joins TRBV28 and TRBJ2-1, with a weak D call TRBD1 (7 bases). The CDR3 covers 15 residues. Germline V gene data show CDR1 as MDHEN and CDR2 as SYDVKM. CDR3 amino acids: CVSSQGVAGYNEQFF. In DNA, the CDR3 is TGTGTCAGCAGCCAGGGGGTGGCGGGGTACAATGAGCAGTTCTTC.

The sample holds many counts of this clonotype. The DNA of the CDR3 is TGTGCCACCAGCAGAGATTTTTCGAACATTCAGTACTTC. Translation gives CATSRDFSNIQYF. The genes are TRBV15 and TRBJ2-4; D is uncertain. CDR3 size: 13 residues. V was cut by 0 bases and J by 7 bases, with 7 bases left in between. Germline values: CDR1 LNHNV, CDR2 YYDKDF (reference sequence).

This chain joins TRBV5-1 and TRBJ2-3; 9 bases map to TRBD1. J was trimmed by 3 bases and V by 5 bases; bases with no gene match: 10. The CDR3 runs to 16 residues. The germline V gene encodes CDR1 SGHRS and CDR2 YFSETQ. CDR3 coding DNA: TGCGCCAGCAGAGGGGGCTCGGACAGGGGTACAGATACGCAGTATTTT. This gives the protein CASRGGSDRGTDTQYF.

This clonotype has a handful of counts. The chain is built from TRBV5-1 and TRBJ2-3; D unresolved. Trimming cost V 0 bases and J 1 base, with 6 bases left between them. The germline V gene encodes CDR1 SGHRS and CDR2 YFSETQ. The CDR3 covers 14 residues. CDR3 coding DNA: TGCGCCAGCAGCTTGGCGGAACGCACAGATACGCAGTATTTT. It codes for CASSLAERTDTQYF.

V gene TRBV6-5 combines with J gene TRBJ1-2; D is ambiguous. V was cut by 0 bases and J by 8 bases, with 16 bases left in between. The CDR3 spans 15 residues. Germline V gives CDR1 MNHEY, CDR2 SVGAGI. CDR3 nucleotides: TGTGCCAGCAGTTACTCGAGGCGTTACGGAGGGGGCTACACCTTC. This gives the protein CASSYSRRYGGGYTF.

This clonotype showed up just a few times. The chain uses TRBV6-1 and TRBJ2-6; 8 bases map to TRBD1. Germline lookup yields CDR1 MNHNS and CDR2 SASEGT. V lost 6 bases and J lost 0; bases outside the gene matches: 10. The CDR3 has 18 amino acids. The CDR3 spells CASRSLQGGHSGANVLTF. The CDR3 DNA follows: TGTGCCAGCAGATCGTTACAGGGGGGACACTCTGGGGCCAACGTCCTGACTTTC.

This clonotype was detected only a few times. The chain combines TRBV7-2 with TRBJ2-5; 8 bases map to TRBD2. Germline CDR1 reads SGHTA; CDR2 reads FQGNSA. Trimming at V came to 4 bases and at J to 8 bases, leaving 9 bases not matched to a gene. CDR3 length equals 14 residues. The CDR3 here is CASSSEGLVGTQYF. As DNA, the CDR3 is TGTGCCAGCAGCTCAGAGGGACTAGTGGGTACCCAGTACTTC. Using reference TRBV7-2 and TRBJ2-5 for the parts outside the CDR3, the full variable domain is GAGVSQSPSNKVTEKGKDVELRCDPISGHTALYWYRQSLGQGLEFLIYFQGNSAPDKSGLPSDRFSAERTGGSVSTLTIQRTQQEDSAVYLCASSSEGLVGTQYFGPGTRLLVL.

The rearrangement joins TRBV18 to TRBJ2-7, with D possibly TRBD1 on 6 matching bases. Trimming cost V 3 bases and J 3 bases, with 15 bases left between them. Germline V gene data show CDR1 as KGHSH and CDR2 as LQKENI. This CDR3 is built from 15 residues. For the CDR3, the DNA is TGTGCCAGCTCACCCTCGGGACAATCCGTCTACGAGCAGTACTTC. Its translation: CASSPSGQSVYEQYF.

This clonotype appeared a few times. The CDR3 nucleotides read TGCAGCGTTGAGGAATGGACAGGGAACACCGGGGAGCTGTTTTTT. Protein product: CSVEEWTGNTGELFF. The chain joins TRBV29-1 to TRBJ2-2; 7 bases match TRBD1. The CDR3 has 15 amino acids. The germline V gene has CDR1 SQVTM and CDR2 ANQGSEA. Trimming at V came to 3 bases and at J to 1 base, leaving 5 bases not matched to a gene.

This clonotype was observed a handful of times. V gene TRBV20-1 combines with J gene TRBJ2-3; possibly TRBD2 for D (6 bases). The germline V and J ends were trimmed by 6 bases and 1 base, with 14 bases remaining between them. The CDR3 runs 14 residues. CDR1 is DFQATT, CDR2 SNEGSKA, per germline (reference sequence). The CDR3 bases are TGCAGTGCCATCAGCGGGCTCCGCACAGATACGCAGTATTTT. This sequence encodes CSAISGLRTDTQYF.

This chain joins TRBV7-2 and TRBJ1-4, with D maybe TRBD1 (5 bases). The V end lost 4 bases, the J end lost 0 bases, and 9 bases lay between the germline ends. Looked up from germline, CDR1 is SGHTA and CDR2 is FQGNSA. The CDR3 has 15 residues. The CDR3 DNA reads TGTGCCAGCAGCTCACAGGTTGCAACTAATGAAAAACTGTTTTTT. Translating it yields CASSSQVATNEKLFF.